This TCR beta chain stems from a study of vaccination effects on CD4 cells after COVID-19. Study at large: Viral peptide pools were used in the ViraFEST assay to expand antigen-specific CD4+ T cells, and sequencing came afterward. Researchers drew samples from a few convalescent patients early and late after vaccination.

Investigators separated out CD4+ T cells once more than nine days of culture had passed. By PCR, the person was confirmed to have had SARS-CoV-2 infection between March and December 2020. Each participant was administered two doses of either the BNT162b2 or the mRNA-1273 vaccine. Cultures had half their medium replaced with IL-2 medium on days 3 and 7. Overall study findings and caveats: Clones that were induced by infection or by vaccine showed marked contraction late after vaccination.

The germline CDR1 and CDR2 sequences are SNHLY and FYNNEI. Losses at the gene ends were 6 bases for V and 6 bases for J; bases not matched to a gene: 7. The CDR3 contains 15 residues. For this clone: Its antigen is currently unknown.

Sequencing used immunoSEQ multiplex PCR; TCRdb keeps in-frame clones, though not all of them. This sample has under 40,000 clones; around 75% occur once, and the top ten carry around 6.6%. The origin of this receptor is a human donor who had a prior SARS-CoV-2 infection. Sequencing used CD4+ T cells from PBMCs cultured without peptide, obtained after COVID-19 vaccination. This rearrangement joins TRBV2 to TRBJ2-2; 10 positions match TRBD2. The CDR3 region is CASRVRLAGAGELFF. As DNA, the CDR3 is TGTGCCAGCAGGGTCAGACTAGCGGGCGCCGGGGAGCTGTTTTTT.